This paragraph reports one T cell receptor beta chain. In the authors' workflow: Reference gene primer amplification gave nucleated cell count estimates. Only in-frame clones appear in the TCRdb table, and some are missing; sequencing was by immunoSEQ multiplex PCR. The V and J calls and clone size were taken over from that table, and D and trimming were inferred from the DNA. The profile shows about 310,000 clones, around 86% of them singletons. This specimen belongs to a study of blood T cell repertoires in COVID-19. Study information: Acute and convalescent COVID-19 specimens originated in the United States, Italy and Spain. From T cells, B-cell-depleted T cells, or PBMCs came the material, which was cDNA or gDNA.

The CDR3 is 16 residues long. In germline, CDR1 is MGHRA, CDR2 YSYEKL. V gave up 4 bases and J gave up 0 bases, with 13 bases separating them. The chain has TRBV4-1 and TRBJ1-5; D is possibly TRBD1 (6 bases). This receptor was identified in a man in his forties or fifties with active or convalescent COVID-19. The sequencing input was peripheral blood. The CDR3, as DNA: TGCGCCAGCAGCCCAGGGGCGCTCAATAGCAATCAGCCCCAGCATTTT. Translated, it gives CASSPGALNSNQPQHF.